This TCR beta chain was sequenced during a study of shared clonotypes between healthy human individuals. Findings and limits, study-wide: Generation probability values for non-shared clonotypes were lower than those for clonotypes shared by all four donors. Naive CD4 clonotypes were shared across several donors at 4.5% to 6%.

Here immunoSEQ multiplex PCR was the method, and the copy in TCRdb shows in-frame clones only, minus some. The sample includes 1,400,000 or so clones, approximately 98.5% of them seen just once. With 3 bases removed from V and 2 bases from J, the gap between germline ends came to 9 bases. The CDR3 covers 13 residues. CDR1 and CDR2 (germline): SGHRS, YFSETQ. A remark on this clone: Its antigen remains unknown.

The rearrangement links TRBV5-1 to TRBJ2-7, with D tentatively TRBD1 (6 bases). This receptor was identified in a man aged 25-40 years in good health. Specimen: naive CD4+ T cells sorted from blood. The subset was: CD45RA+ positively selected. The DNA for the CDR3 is TGCGCCAGCAGCTGGCAGGGGACCTACGAGCAGTACTTC. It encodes CASSWQGTYEQYF.